The clone carrying this T cell receptor beta chain was detected many times. What it binds is unknown. This entry belongs to a study of neurological immune-mediated disorders. Notes on the study in general: There was no association between the multiple sclerosis repertoire cluster and any clinical or MRI feature.

The CDR3 totals 15 residues. Trimming shortened V by 1 base and J by 6 bases, and 12 bases separated the two germline ends. Germline CDR1 and CDR2: SGHTA and FQGNSA. One entry per CDR3 protein, called by TCRdb with MiXCR from the 5' RACE reads. The data hold nearly 60,000 distinct CDR3 sequences, with under 3.5% observed a single time. 2 million unsorted PBMCs were stored in RNAlater at -80 °C before RNA extraction. The V call is TRBV7-2, the J call TRBJ2-2; D may match TRBD1 or TRBD2 (6 bases each). This sequence originates from a woman aged 55 to 70 with multiple sclerosis. The sequenced sample was PBMCs. CDR3 sequence (DNA): TGTGCCAGCAGCTTAGTGGGGGGCAGCGCCGGGGAGCTGTTTTTT. Translated: CASSLVGGSAGELFF. Full variable domain (remainder filled in from reference TRBV7-2 and TRBJ2-2): GAGVSQSPSNKVTEKGKDVELRCDPISGHTALYWYRQSLGQGLEFLIYFQGNSAPDKSGLPSDRFSAERTGGSVSTLTIQRTQQEDSAVYLCASSLVGGSAGELFFGEGSRLTVL.